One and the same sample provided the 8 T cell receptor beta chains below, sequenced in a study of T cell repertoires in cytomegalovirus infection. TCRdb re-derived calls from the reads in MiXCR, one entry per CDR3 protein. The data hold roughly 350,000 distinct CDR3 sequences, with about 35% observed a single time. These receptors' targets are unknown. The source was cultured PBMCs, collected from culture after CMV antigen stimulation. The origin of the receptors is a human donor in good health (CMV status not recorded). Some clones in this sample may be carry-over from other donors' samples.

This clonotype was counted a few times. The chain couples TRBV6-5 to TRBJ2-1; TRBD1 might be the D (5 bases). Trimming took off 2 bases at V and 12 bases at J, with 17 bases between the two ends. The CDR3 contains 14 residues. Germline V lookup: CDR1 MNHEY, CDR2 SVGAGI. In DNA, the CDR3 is TGTGCCAGCAGTTACGGGGCAGGGCGCCCGGGGCAGTTCTTC. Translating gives CASSYGAGRPGQFF.

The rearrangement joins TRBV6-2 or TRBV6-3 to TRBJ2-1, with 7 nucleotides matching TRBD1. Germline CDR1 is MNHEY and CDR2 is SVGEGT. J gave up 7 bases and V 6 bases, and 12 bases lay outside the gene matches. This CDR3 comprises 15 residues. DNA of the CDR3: TGTGCCAGCAGCAATAGGGGGCTTTGGTGGAATGAGCAGTTCTTC. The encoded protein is CASSNRGLWWNEQFF.

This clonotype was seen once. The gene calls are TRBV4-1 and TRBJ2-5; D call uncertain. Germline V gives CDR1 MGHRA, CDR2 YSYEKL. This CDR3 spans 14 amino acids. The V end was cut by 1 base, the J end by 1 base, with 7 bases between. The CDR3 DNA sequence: TGCGCCAGCAGCCAAGCTGGCATCCAAGAGACCCAGTACTTC. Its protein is CASSQAGIQETQYF.

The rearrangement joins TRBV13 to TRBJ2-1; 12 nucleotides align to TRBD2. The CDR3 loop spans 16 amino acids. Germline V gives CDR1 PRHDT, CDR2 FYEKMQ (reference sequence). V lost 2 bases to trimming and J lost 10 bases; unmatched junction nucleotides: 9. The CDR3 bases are TGTGCCAGCAGCTTAAAAGGCCTAGCGGGAGGGCCCGAGCAGTTCTTC. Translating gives CASSLKGLAGGPEQFF.

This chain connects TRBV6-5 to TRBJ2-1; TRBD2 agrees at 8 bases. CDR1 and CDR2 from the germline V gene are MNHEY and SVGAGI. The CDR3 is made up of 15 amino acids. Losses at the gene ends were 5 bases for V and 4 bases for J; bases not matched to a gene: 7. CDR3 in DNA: TGTGCCAGCAGTGATAGCGGGGCTTCATACAATGAGCAGTTCTTC. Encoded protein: CASSDSGASYNEQFF.

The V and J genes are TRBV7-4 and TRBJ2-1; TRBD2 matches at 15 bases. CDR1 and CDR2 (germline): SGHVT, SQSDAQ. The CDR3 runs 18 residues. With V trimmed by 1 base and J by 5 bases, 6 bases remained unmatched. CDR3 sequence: CASSLDWTSGRVHNEQFF. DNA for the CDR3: TGTGCCAGCAGCTTAGATTGGACTAGCGGGAGGGTCCACAATGAGCAGTTCTTC.

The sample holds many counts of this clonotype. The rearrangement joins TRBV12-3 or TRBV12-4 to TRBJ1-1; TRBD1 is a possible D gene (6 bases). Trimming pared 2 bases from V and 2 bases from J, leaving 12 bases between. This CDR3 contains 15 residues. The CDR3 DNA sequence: TGTGCCAGCAGTTTAATAGGGGGGTCCAACACTGAAGCTTTCTTT. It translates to CASSLIGGSNTEAFF.

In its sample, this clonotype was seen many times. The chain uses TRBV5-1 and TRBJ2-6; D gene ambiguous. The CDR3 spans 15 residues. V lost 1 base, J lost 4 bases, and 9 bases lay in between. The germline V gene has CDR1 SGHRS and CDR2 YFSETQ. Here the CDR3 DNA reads TGCGCCAGCAGCTTGAAGGCTTCCGGGGCCAACGTCCTGACTTTC. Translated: CASSLKASGANVLTF.